The TCR beta chain described here comes from a study of identical twins. TCRdb called the 5' RACE reads again in MiXCR, with one record for every CDR3 protein. The sample comprises some 710,000 distinct CDR3 sequences, around 5.7% of which are singletons, and 1.5% to 2% rests with the top ten. Findings of the study overall: Clonotypes of the beta chain that were abundant in cord blood carried fewer insertions (memory repertoires showed none).

Germline V lookup: CDR1 DFQATT, CDR2 SNEGSKA (reference sequence). This CDR3 region has 14 residues. With V trimmed by 5 bases and J by 0 bases, 6 bases remained unmatched. This clonotype was counted at least ten times. The antigen is undetermined. This TCR came from a man aged 18 to 29 in good health. The rearrangement uses TRBV20-1 and TRBJ1-1, with TRBD1 matching over 7 bases. Sequenced sample: naive T cells sorted from blood. In nucleotides, the CDR3 is TGCAGTGCTCTCCAGGGGGGAGTGAACACTGAAGCTTTCTTT. It translates to CSALQGGVNTEAFF.